The 3 T cell receptor beta chains below all came from one sample that was sequenced in a study of cytomegalovirus exposure and HLA in healthy donors. Amplification used 60 Vbeta primers and 13 Jbeta primers. The method was immunoSEQ multiplex PCR; TCRdb's version includes in-frame clones alone and lacks a portion of them. This table holds around 130,000 clones, 85% found once. Material: PBMCs. These receptors all come from a woman under 40 in good health and CMV-seropositive.

The chain has TRBV25-1 and TRBJ1-1; D is unclear. This CDR3 has 13 residues. The V and J ends lost 2 bases and 6 bases respectively, with 10 bases between them. Germline CDR1 is MGHDK and CDR2 is SYGVNS. Here the CDR3 reads CASSERRDSEAFF. The CDR3 DNA is TGTGCCAGCAGTGAAAGGAGGGATTCTGAAGCTTTCTTT.

With respect to this clone: An end of the junction does not agree with germline; a read error may underlie this. The CDR3 reads CSSSLLYPETQYF. The CDR3, as DNA: TGTTCCAGCAGCTTATTGTATCCAGAGACCCAGTACTTC. This rearrangement joins TRBV7-9 to TRBJ2-5, with unresolved D. Per the germline V gene, CDR1 is SEHNR and CDR2 is FQNEAQ (reference sequence). The CDR3 length is 13 residues.

V usage is TRBV21-1 and J usage is TRBJ2-7; the D call TRBD1 from the table was never checked on the DNA. TRBV21-1 is given as a pseudogene. The length of the CDR3 is 16 residues. The DNA for the CDR3 is TGTGCCAGCAGCAAAGAATACGGGACAGATACCTACGAGCAGTACTTC. Translating gives CASSKEYGTDTYEQYF.